This T cell receptor (beta chain) was identified in a study of blood T cell repertoires in COVID-19. For the study at large: Whether acute or convalescent, the COVID-19 samples came from the United States, Italy and Spain.

Only in-frame clones appear in the TCRdb table, and some are missing; sequencing was by immunoSEQ multiplex PCR. The profile shows approximately 220,000 clones, about 85% of them singletons. The CDR3 has 14 amino acids. Germline CDR1 and CDR2: MGHDK and SYGVNS. Trimming stripped 4 bases from V and 7 bases from J, with 11 bases between. The rearrangement links TRBV25-1 to TRBJ1-6; D possibly corresponds to TRBD1 (6 bases). Sequences were obtained from PBMCs or T cells enriched from blood (not recorded which). The receptor was isolated from a woman aged 30 to 39 who had recovered from COVID-19. CDR3 region: CASSGPTGNSPLHF. For the CDR3, the DNA is TGTGCCAGCAGTGGGCCCACAGGGAATTCACCCCTCCACTTT.